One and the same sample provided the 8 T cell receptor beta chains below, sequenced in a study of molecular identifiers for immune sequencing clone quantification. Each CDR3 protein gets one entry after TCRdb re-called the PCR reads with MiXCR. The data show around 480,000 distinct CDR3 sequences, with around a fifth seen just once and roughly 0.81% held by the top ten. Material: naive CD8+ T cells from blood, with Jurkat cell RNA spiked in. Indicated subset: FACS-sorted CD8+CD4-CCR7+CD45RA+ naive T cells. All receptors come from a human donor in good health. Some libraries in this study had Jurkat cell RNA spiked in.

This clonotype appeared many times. The CDR3 region is CASTTQLDNEQFF. The CDR3 nucleotides read TGTGCCAGCACTACCCAACTCGACAATGAGCAGTTCTTC. The chain carries TRBV28 and TRBJ2-1; D remains ambiguous. CDR3 length: 13 residues. Germline V gene sequence: CDR1 MDHEN, CDR2 SYDVKM. Trimming took 7 bases from V and 5 from J, leaving 12 bases between them.

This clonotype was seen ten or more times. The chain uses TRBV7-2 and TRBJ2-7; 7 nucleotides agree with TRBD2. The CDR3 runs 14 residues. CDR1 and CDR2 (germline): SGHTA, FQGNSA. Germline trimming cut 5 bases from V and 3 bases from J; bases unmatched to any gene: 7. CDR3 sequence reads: CASSPLGGDYEQYF. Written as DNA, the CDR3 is TGTGCCAGCAGCCCCCTTGGGGGGGACTACGAGCAGTACTTC.

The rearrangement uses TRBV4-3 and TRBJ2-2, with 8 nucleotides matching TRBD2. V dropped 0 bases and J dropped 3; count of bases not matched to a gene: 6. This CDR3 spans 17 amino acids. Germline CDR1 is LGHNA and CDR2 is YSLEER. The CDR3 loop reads CASSQDHSGEYTGELFF. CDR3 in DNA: TGCGCCAGCAGCCAAGATCATAGCGGGGAGTACACCGGGGAGCTGTTTTTT.

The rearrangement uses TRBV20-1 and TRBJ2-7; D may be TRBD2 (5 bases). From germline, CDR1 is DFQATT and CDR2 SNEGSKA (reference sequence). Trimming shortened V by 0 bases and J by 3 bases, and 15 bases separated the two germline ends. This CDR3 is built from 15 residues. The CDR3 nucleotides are TGCAGTGCTAGAGATTGGGAGCAGGATAACTACGAGCAGTACTTC. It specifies CSARDWEQDNYEQYF.

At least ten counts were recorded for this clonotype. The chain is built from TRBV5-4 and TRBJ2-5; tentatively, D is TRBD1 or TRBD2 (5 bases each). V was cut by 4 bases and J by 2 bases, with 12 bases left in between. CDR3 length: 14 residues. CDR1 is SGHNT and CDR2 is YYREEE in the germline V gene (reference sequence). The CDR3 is CASSPGTAQETQYF. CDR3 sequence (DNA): TGTGCCAGCAGCCCGGGGACGGCTCAAGAGACCCAGTACTTC.

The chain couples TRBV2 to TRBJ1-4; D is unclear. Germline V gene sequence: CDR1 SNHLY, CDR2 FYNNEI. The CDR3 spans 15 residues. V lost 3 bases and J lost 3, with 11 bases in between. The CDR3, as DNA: TGTGCCAGCAGTGAGGACCCCTCGGCTAATGAAAAACTGTTTTTT. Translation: CASSEDPSANEKLFF. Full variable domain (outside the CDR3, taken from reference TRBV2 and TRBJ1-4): EPEVTQTPSHQVTQMGQEVILRCVPISNHLYFYWYRQILGQKVEFLVSFYNNEISEKSEIFDDQFSVERPDGSNFTLKIRSTKLEDSAMYFCASSEDPSANEKLFFGSGTQLSVL.

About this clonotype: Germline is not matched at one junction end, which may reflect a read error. The CDR3 sequence is CTISEFPGLAGLETQYF. The CDR3, as DNA: TGTACCATCAGTGAGTTCCCGGGACTAGCGGGCTTGGAGACCCAGTACTTC. The chain recombines TRBV10-3 with TRBJ2-5; 12 bases align to TRBD2. Germline V CDR1 and CDR2: ENHRY, SYGVKD. The CDR3 contains 17 residues.

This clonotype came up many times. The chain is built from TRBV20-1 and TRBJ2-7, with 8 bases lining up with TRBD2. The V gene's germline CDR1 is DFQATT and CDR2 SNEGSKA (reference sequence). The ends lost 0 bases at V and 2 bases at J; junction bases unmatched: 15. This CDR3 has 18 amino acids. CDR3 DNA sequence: TGCAGTGCTAGAGATTTGGGTAGCGGGATAAAACCAACCTACGAGCAGTACTTC. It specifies CSARDLGSGIKPTYEQYF.